The T cell receptor beta chain under discussion was sequenced for a study of beta chain features in type 1 diabetes. CD4+ naive, central memory, regulatory and stem cell-like memory subsets were isolated by sorting on CD45RO/CCR7/CD25/CD127/CD95/CD27. Study outcomes and limitations: These data did not resolve whether HLA type affects TCRB rearrangement. In all four CD4+ subsets, TCRB CDR3 length was significantly, moderately reduced in type 1 diabetes.

On this clone itself: Its target is not known.

The CDR3 runs to 13 residues. Germline trimming cut 7 bases from V and 9 bases from J; bases unmatched to any gene: 8. CDR1 and CDR2 from the germline V gene are SNHLY and FYNNEI. Every bit of the isolated RNA underwent reverse transcription, so sequencing read expressed TCRB transcripts. Roughly 3.6 million reads on average were seen across naive, central memory and regulatory T cell samples. Clones were read by immunoSEQ multiplex PCR, and TCRdb kept only the in-frame ones, dropping some. The sample carries about 250,000 clones, roughly an eighth recorded once. The chain joins TRBV2 to TRBJ2-1, with 8 bases fitting TRBD2. The clonotype was recovered from a woman between 35 and 50 years old in good health. Material: naive CD4+ T cells from blood. The CDR3 is CASIPGGRSEQFF. CDR3 bases: TGTGCCAGCATTCCGGGGGGGCGTAGTGAGCAGTTCTTC.